This T cell receptor beta chain was profiled in a study of T cells in Graves' hyperthyroidism and ophthalmopathy. Notes on the study in general: A model using 13 V-J features told ophthalmopathy apart from stable hyperthyroidism. Researchers found most expanded thyroid clonotypes above 0.001 in blood as well. The model predicted ophthalmopathy a median around seven months before onset.

On this clonotype itself: The antigen is not known.

The blood was taken when hyperthyroidism was first diagnosed, before any ophthalmopathy symptoms showed up. V lost 6 bases, J lost 6 bases, and 8 bases stayed unmatched. Germline V gene sequence: CDR1 MNHNS, CDR2 SASEGT. This CDR3 is 14 amino acids long. Researchers took RNA transcripts and amplified the TCR beta CDR3 regions from them. HTBI primers were employed in a first-round RT-PCR of the TCR CDR3. TCRdb re-derived calls from the multiplex PCR reads in MiXCR, one entry per CDR3 protein. Of nearly 600,000 distinct CDR3 sequences in the sample, about 15% were seen once. This TCR was recovered from a woman younger than 45 with Graves' hyperthyroidism that later progressed to Graves' ophthalmopathy. The sample was blood. The chain recombines TRBV6-1 with TRBJ1-2; 9 positions match TRBD1. This CDR3 is CASSLGRTGDGYTF. In DNA form, the CDR3 reads TGTGCCAGCAGCTTGGGTAGGACAGGGGATGGCTACACCTTC.